This T cell receptor (beta chain) was sequenced in a study of blood T cell repertoires in COVID-19. As for the study in general: Donors in the United States, Italy and Spain gave samples during acute or convalescent COVID-19. T cells, B-cell-depleted T cells, or PBMCs supplied cDNA or gDNA.

CDR1 SGHRS and CDR2 YFSETQ come from the germline V gene. With 4 bases removed from V and 2 bases from J, the gap between germline ends came to 11 bases. This CDR3 spans 14 amino acids. Authors' data handling: Counts of nucleated cells, estimated from reference gene primer amplification, were obtained. The table came from immunoSEQ multiplex PCR; TCRdb's copy has only in-frame clones and leaves some out. V, J and clone size reflect that table, while D and trimming were determined from the DNA. Of tens of thousands of clones in the sample, approximately 80% are singletons; the top ten hold approximately 20%.

The sequenced sample consisted of peripheral blood. The source of this sequence is a man over 45 with active or convalescent COVID-19. The rearrangement uses TRBV5-1 and TRBJ2-3; D is undetermined. CDR3 sequence: CASSLRLTTDTQYF. The CDR3 bases are TGCGCCAGCAGCCTCCGACTCACCACAGATACGCAGTATTTT.